This T cell receptor beta chain stems from a study of blood T cell repertoires in COVID-19 (dated by TCRdb to the early 2020s). A note on the overall study: Collaborator samples came from the United States, Italy and Spain and covered acute and convalescent phases of COVID-19. The prospective study material was composed of cDNA or gDNA derived from T cells, B-cell-depleted T cells, or PBMCs. Deeply sampled blood TCRbeta repertoires from subjects exposed to, actively infected with, or recovered from COVID-19 were included in the dataset. The repertoires were released in a freely available public database intended as a resource for research on the immune response to SARS-CoV-2. Samples were obtained from the ongoing ImmuneRACE study (first 160 participants) and from 1,254 subjects provided by 6 global collaborators. Nearly every sample came with metadata listing a de-identified subject ID, COVID-19 status, age in years and sex. Where HLA class I and class II types were available, the types were taken from metadata supplied by the sample provider, not from assay-based typing. Overall study outcomes, separate from this receptor: The amount of clinical and demographic metadata varied by source and participant and was provided uncurated.

Remarks on this clone: It has no known antigen specificity. Base-call qualities are not available, and no considerably larger clone is one nucleotide away.

TCRbeta CDR3 regions were amplified from genomic DNA using the immunoSEQ Assay, a bias-controlled multiplex PCR. The source study handled its data this way. The number of nucleated cells in each sample was estimated by amplification of reference gene primers within the assay. To quantify the absolute abundance of each unique TCRbeta CDR3 rearrangement, sequence reads were collapsed and filtered. For each sample, productive Simpson clonality was calculated by taking the square root of Simpson's diversity index across productive rearrangements. In its TCRdb copy, this immuneACCESS table keeps in-frame sequences only and misses some clones. Where compared with another copy, unresolved V genes explain less than half of these, and the others have no known cause. V and J calls and clone size are those listed in that table; D and trimming were worked out from the DNA. This sample holds about 270,000 clones; 75% to 95% were observed only once. The ten most abundant clones make up 2.5% to 3% of the sample.

V gives up 7 bases and J gives up 4 bases, and the segment between their germline ends measures 11 bases. CDR1 and CDR2 (SNHLY, FYNNEI) derive from the germline V gene. The CDR3, cysteine through phenylalanine, is 13 amino acids long. The DNA shown is the 39-base CDR3, in frame from base 1. One collaborating source in Seattle enrolled patients during active infection and followed them longitudinally through the course of disease. Collaborating institutions collected whole blood in K2EDTA tubes following their own protocols. For TCRbeta analysis, collaborators shipped samples in one of three forms: frozen whole blood, isolated PBMCs, or DNA extracted from either of those sample types.

The chain uses TRBV2 and TRBJ1-5; TRBD1 is possibly the D segment (6 matching bases). The receptor comes from a person under 35 with COVID-19, enrolled during active disease. Sequencing was done on a sample of peripheral blood. The CDR3 protein is CASTGDLNQPQHF. The nucleotide sequence is given as TGTGCCAGCACAGGGGACCTGAATCAGCCCCAGCATTTT.